This T cell receptor beta chain is drawn from a study of siplizumab effects on memory and regulatory T cells. Broader study findings: Siplizumab produced a significant drop in alloreactive sequences attributable to unstimulated CD4+ memory cells.

Profiled with immunoSEQ multiplex PCR; TCRdb holds only in-frame clones, not every one. The sample records about 110,000 clones, 92% being singletons. CDR1 and CDR2 from the germline V gene are SGHNT and YYREEE (reference sequence). V gave up 0 bases and J gave up 4 bases; unmatched junction bases: 4. CDR3 length equals 15 residues. This clone was recorded once. Its antigen remains unknown. The TCR originated in a human donor in good health. The V gene is TRBV5-4, the J gene TRBJ1-2, with 9 positions matching TRBD1. Sequencing was performed on Tregs sorted from blood. The CDR3 sequence is CASSLGGQGTYGYTF. CDR3 bases: TGTGCCAGCAGCTTGGGGGGACAGGGCACCTATGGCTACACCTTC. The full variable domain, completed using reference TRBV5-4 and TRBJ1-2, is ETGVTQSPTHLIKTRGQQVTLRCSSQSGHNTVSWYQQALGQGPQFIFQYYREEENGRGNFPPRFSGLQFPNYSSELNVNALELDDSALYLCASSLGGQGTYGYTFGSGTRLTVV.